A single sample gave rise to the 4 T cell receptor beta chains below, sequenced in a study of T cells in women clearing cervical HPV infection. Assay: immunoSEQ multiplex PCR; the TCRdb copy retains only in-frame clones and omits some. The table lists 20,000 to 25,000 clones. Sequenced input: blood buffy coat. These receptors were obtained from a woman between 18 and 70 years old with a cervical HPV16 infection that either progressed to CIN3+ or cleared (not recorded which).

As for this clone: The CDR3 extends 3 residues past the end of the read, so its final part is completed from the germline J gene. This chain connects TRBV10-3 to TRBJ2-3, with 8 bases identical to TRBD2. V trimming: 7 bases; J trimming: 1 base; junction bases outside the gene matches: 4. CDR1 is ENHRY, CDR2 SYGVKD, per germline. This CDR3 is 14 amino acids long. The CDR3 bases that were read are TGTGCCATCACCCCGGGACTAGGCACAGATACG. Encoded protein: CAITPGLGTDT. The complete CDR3 protein is CAITPGLGTDTQYF.

Comment on this clone: Read data end 3 residues before the CDR3 end; the end is taken from the germline J gene. The sample carries other DNA sequences with the same CDR3. The chain combines TRBV6-1 with TRBJ1-3; D remains unclear. The CDR3 covers 16 residues. Trimming took off 2 bases at V and 2 bases at J, with 13 bases between the two ends. CDR1 and CDR2 from the germline V gene are MNHNS and SASEGT. CDR3 region: CASSEIVPKPGNTIYF. Partial CDR3 DNA: TGTGCCAGCAGTGAAATCGTTCCTAAACCTGGAAACACC.

Comment on this clone: The sequence runs out 3 residues before the end of the CDR3; the remainder is reconstructed from the germline J gene. The V call is TRBV14, the J call TRBJ2-3; a possible D gene is TRBD1 (6 bases). Germline V gene data show CDR1 as SGHDN and CDR2 as FVKESK. V lost 3 bases and J 6 bases, leaving 13 bases between the germline ends. The CDR3 sequence is 14 residues long. CDR3 sequence reads: CASSHLGGEDTQYF. Incomplete CDR3 DNA: TGTGCCAGCAGCCATTTAGGGGGTGAGGATACG.

Remarks on this clone: The observed sequence ends 3 residues before the CDR3 terminus, with the missing tail filled in from the germline J gene. The chain joins TRBV5-1 to TRBJ1-1, with TRBD1 matching over 9 bases. CDR1 and CDR2 from the germline V gene are SGHRS and YFSETQ. V was clipped by 2 bases and J by 0 bases; unmatched bases: 2. This CDR3 is built from 15 residues. The CDR3 bases that were read are TGCGCCAGCAGCTTTACAGGGGGCATGAACACTGAA. This codes for CASSFTGGMNTE. The full CDR3 protein is CASSFTGGMNTEAFF.